This T cell receptor (beta chain) was recovered during a study of IL-17A CD8 T cells in psoriatic arthritis synovium. Study-level background: The study was designed to define the phenotype, molecular profile and function of synovial IL-17A+CD8+ T cells in the pathogenesis of psoriatic arthritis. Broader findings and caveats from the paper: Although most synovial CD8+ subsets stayed polyclonal, some individual clones made up over 4.5% of the repertoire. TCR sequencing covered only a few patients, which the authors acknowledged as a limited sample size. Because no psoriatic arthritis synovial tissue samples were available, cells were taken from synovial fluid instead of synovial tissue.

Synovial fluid effusions were drawn from actively inflamed joints of patients with psoriatic arthritis. Memory CD8+ T cells in synovial fluid were sorted patient by patient into Tc17 (IL-17A+) cells, bulk memory cells and Tc1 (IL-17A-IFNgamma+) cells in order to compare their TCR repertoires. Psoriatic arthritis patients met the Classification of Psoriatic Arthritis Study Group (CASPAR) criteria. For the bulk memory CD8+ T cell sort, CD45RA-CD27+/- cells were combined with CD45RA+CD27- cells. TCRbeta sequencing was performed on sorted synovial fluid CD8+ T cell subsets from a few patients with psoriatic arthritis. Synovial fluid mononuclear cells were isolated using Lymphoprep and were cryopreserved in liquid nitrogen prior to use. The medium used for cryopreservation was made up of around 50% fetal calf serum and about 9.7% dimethyl sulfoxide. After DNA extraction (Qiagen), TCRbeta V-D-J rearrangements were amplified in a bias-controlled manner and then sequenced at high throughput (immunoSEQ; Adaptive Biotech). Under the source paper's analysis protocol: The immunoSEQ Analyzer platform was used for sequence-level analysis of productive sequences. Clonality was calculated as 1 minus Pielou's evenness, with values ranging from 0 (highly polyclonal) to 1 (monoclonal). How much repertoires overlapped between subsets was quantified with the Morisita index, which goes from 0 (no similarity) to 1 (complete similarity). The table comes from immuneACCESS by way of TCRdb, which keeps in-frame sequences with V and J called. Part of the clones is missing from these tables; in studies checked, under half for an unresolved V gene and the rest for unknown reasons. V, J and clone size reflect that table, while D and trimming were determined from the DNA. For this sample there are 1,700 or so clones; 69% appear just once. The ten largest clones add up to about 10% of the sample.

This clone was found once. Its antigen is still unknown. The input lacks base qualities; no much larger clone sits a single base away. From a lookup of the germline V gene (reference sequence), CDR1 and CDR2 are GTSNPN and SVGIG. Including cysteine and phenylalanine, the CDR3 has 17 amino acids. Solely the CDR3 DNA is kept, with 51 bases framed from the first base. V is reduced by 6 bases and J by 3 bases, leaving a spacing of 23 bases between them. The V gene is TRBV30 and the J gene is TRBJ2-2; the D gene remains uncertain. The sample consisted of memory CD8+ T cells from synovial fluid. The sample's cell subset or site label, in plain terms: bulk memory CD8+ T cells (CD45RA-CD27+/- and CD45RA+CD27-). This TCR came from a human donor with psoriatic arthritis. The CDR3 reads CACDAWIGDVDTGELFF. The DNA reads as follows: TGTGCCTGTGACGCATGGATAGGAGACGTCGACACCGGGGAGCTGTTTTTT.